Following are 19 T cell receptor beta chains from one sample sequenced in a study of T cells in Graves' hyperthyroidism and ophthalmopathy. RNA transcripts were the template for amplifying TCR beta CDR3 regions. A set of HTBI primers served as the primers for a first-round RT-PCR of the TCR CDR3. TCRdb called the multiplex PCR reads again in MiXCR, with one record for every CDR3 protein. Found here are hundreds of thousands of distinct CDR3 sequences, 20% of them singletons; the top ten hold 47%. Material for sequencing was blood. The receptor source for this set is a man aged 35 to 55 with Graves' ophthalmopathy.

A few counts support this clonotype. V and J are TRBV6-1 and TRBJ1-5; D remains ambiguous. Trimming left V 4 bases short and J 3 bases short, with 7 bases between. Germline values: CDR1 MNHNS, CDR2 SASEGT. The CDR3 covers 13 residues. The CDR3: CASSGFLNQPQHF. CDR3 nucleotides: TGTGCCAGCAGTGGCTTTCTCAATCAGCCCCAGCATTTT.

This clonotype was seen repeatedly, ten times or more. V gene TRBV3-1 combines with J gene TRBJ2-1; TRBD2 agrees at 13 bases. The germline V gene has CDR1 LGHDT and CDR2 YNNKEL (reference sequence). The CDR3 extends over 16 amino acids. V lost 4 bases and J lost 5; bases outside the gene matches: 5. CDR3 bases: TGTGCCAGCAGCCCGTGGACTAGCGGGGGAAACAATGAGCAGTTCTTC. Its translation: CASSPWTSGGNNEQFF.

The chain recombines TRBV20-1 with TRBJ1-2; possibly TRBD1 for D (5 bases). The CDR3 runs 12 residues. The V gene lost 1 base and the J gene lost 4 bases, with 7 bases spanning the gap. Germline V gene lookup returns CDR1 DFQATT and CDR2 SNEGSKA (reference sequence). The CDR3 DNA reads TGCAGTGCTAGAGGCAGGGCCTATGGCTACACCTTC. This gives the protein CSARGRAYGYTF.

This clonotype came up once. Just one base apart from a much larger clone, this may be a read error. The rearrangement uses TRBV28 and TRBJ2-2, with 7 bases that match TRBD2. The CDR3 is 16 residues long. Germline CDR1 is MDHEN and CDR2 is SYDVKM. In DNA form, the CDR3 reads TGTGCCAGCAGTTTAGGCCCCAAACTAGCGACCGGGGAGCTGTCTTTT. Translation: CASSLGPKLATGELSF.

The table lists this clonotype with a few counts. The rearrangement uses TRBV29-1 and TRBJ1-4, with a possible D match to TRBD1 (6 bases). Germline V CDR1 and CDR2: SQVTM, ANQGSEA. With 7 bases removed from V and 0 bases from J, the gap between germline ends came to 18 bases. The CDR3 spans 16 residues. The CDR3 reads CSAAGTPSATNEKLFF. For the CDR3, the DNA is TGCAGCGCCGCCGGGACACCGAGTGCAACTAATGAAAAACTGTTTTTT.

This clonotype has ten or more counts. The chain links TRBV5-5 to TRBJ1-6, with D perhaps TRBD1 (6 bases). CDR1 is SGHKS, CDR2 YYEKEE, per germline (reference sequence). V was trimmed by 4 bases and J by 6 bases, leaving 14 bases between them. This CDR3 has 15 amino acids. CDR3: CASSALRTVNSPLHF. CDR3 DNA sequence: TGTGCCAGCAGCGCTCTCCGGACAGTTAATTCACCCCTCCACTTT.

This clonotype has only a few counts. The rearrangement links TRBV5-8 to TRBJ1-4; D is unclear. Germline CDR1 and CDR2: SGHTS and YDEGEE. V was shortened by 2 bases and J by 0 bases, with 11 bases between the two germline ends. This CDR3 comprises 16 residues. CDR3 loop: CASSLPGGATNEKLFF. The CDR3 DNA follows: TGTGCCAGCAGCTTACCCGGAGGCGCAACTAATGAAAAACTGTTTTTT. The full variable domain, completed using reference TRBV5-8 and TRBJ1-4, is EAGVTQSPTHLIKTRGQQATLRCSPISGHTSVYWYQQALGLGLQFLLWYDEGEERNRGNFPPRFSGRQFPNYSSELNVNALELEDSALYLCASSLPGGATNEKLFFGSGTQLSVL.

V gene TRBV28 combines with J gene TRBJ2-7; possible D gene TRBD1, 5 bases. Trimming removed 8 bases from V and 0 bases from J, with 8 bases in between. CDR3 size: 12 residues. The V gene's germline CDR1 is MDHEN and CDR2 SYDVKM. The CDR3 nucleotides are TGTGCCAGCGGCAGGGTCTCCTACGAGCAGTACTTC. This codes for CASGRVSYEQYF.

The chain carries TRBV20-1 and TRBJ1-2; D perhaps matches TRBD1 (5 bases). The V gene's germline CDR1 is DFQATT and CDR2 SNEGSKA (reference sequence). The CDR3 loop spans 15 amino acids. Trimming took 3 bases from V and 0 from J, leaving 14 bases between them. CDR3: CSASPGGLANYGYTF. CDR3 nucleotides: TGCAGTGCTAGTCCCGGGGGTCTAGCTAACTATGGCTACACCTTC.

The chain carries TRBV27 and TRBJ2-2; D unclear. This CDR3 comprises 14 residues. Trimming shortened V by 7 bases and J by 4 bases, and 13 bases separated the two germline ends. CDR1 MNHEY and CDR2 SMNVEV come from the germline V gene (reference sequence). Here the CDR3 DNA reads TGTGCCAGCACCGTCCAGCGCTCCACCGGGGAGCTGTTTTTT. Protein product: CASTVQRSTGELFF.

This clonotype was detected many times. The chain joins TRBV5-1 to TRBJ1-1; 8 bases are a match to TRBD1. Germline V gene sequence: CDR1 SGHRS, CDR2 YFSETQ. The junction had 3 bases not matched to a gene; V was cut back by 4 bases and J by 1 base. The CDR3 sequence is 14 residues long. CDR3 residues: CASSHGTGNTEAFF. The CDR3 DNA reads TGCGCCAGCAGCCATGGGACAGGGAACACTGAAGCTTTCTTT. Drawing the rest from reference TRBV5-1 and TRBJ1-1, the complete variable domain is KAGVTQTPRYLIKTRGQQVTLSCSPISGHRSVSWYQQTPGQGLQFLFEYFSETQRNKGNFPGRFSGRQFSNSRSEMNVSTLELGDSALYLCASSHGTGNTEAFFGQGTRLTVV.

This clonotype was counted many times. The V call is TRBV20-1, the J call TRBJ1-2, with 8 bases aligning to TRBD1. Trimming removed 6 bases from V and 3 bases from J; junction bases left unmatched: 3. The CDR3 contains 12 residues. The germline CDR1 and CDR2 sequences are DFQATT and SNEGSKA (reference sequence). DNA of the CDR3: TGCAGTGCCGCGGACAGGGACTATGGCTACACCTTC. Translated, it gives CSAADRDYGYTF.

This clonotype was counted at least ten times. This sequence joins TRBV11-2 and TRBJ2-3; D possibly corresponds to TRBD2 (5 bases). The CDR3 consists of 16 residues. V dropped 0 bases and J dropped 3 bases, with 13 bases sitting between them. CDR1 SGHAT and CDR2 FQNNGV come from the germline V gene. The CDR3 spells CASSLDKARRTDTQYF. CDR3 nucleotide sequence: TGTGCCAGCAGCTTAGATAAGGCCAGGAGGACAGATACGCAGTATTTT.

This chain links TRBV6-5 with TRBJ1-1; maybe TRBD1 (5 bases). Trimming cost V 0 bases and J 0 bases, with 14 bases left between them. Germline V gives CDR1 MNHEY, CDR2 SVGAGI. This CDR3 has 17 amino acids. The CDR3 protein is CASSYSGRKSMNTEAFF. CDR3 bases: TGTGCCAGCAGTTACTCGGGGCGGAAGTCCATGAACACTGAAGCTTTCTTT.

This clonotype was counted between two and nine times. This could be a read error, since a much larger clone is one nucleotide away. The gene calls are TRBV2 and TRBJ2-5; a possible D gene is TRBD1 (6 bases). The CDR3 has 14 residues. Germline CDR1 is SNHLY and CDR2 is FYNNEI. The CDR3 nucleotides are TGTGCCAGCAGTTCCGGGACATACCAAGGGACCCAGTACTTC. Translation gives CASSSGTYQGTQYF.

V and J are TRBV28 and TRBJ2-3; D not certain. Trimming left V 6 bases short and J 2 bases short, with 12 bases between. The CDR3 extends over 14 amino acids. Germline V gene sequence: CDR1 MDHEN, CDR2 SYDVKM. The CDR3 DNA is TGTGCCAGCAGCGTTACCTATCCCACAGATACGCAGTATTTT. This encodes CASSVTYPTDTQYF.

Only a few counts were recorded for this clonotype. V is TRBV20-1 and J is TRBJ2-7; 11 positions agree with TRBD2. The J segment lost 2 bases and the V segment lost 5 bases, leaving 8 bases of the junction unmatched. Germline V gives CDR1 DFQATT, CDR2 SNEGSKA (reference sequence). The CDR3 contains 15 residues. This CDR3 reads CSAGSPSGGTYEQYF. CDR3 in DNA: TGCAGTGCTGGATCACCTAGCGGGGGGACCTACGAGCAGTACTTC.

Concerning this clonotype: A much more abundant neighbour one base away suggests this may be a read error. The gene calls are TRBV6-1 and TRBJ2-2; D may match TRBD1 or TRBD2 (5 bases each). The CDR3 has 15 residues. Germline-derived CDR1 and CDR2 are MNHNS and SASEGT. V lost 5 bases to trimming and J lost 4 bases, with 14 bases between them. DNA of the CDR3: TGTGCCAGCAGTACCAGTCACGGGACCACCGGGGAGCTGTTTTTT. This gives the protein CASSTSHGTTGELFF.

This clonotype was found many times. CDR3 sequence (DNA): TGTGCCAGCAGCTTAGCGGGAAATTTATACGAGCAGTACTTC. Translating it yields CASSLAGNLYEQYF. The V gene is TRBV28, the J gene TRBJ2-7; 8 nucleotides line up with TRBD2. CDR3 size: 14 residues. CDR1 MDHEN and CDR2 SYDVKM come from the germline V gene. The V segment lost 6 bases and the J segment 4 bases; nucleotides outside the gene matches: 8. The full variable domain, completed using reference TRBV28 and TRBJ2-7, is DVKVTQSSRYLVKRTGEKVFLECVQDMDHENMFWYRQDPGLGLRLIYFSYDVKMKEKGDIPEGYSVSREKKERFSLILESASTNQTSMYLCASSLAGNLYEQYFGPGTRLTVT.